Following are 8 T cell receptor beta chains from one sample sequenced in a study of control samples from healthy donors and cancer patients. The assay was immunoSEQ multiplex PCR, and TCRdb's table has in-frame clones only and misses some. The sample records approximately 170,000 clones, 80% to 95% being singletons. Sequenced input: blood. These receptors came from a woman aged 30 to 39 in good health.

The rearrangement uses TRBV7-2 and TRBJ2-3; TRBD2 is a possible D gene (6 bases). CDR1 SGHTA and CDR2 FQGNSA come from the germline V gene. This CDR3 region has 16 residues. V was trimmed by 6 bases and J by 1 base, leaving 17 bases between them. CDR3 bases: TGTGCCAGCAGTCACCCCCGGGGGAGACGCACAGATACGCAGTATTTT. Amino acids: CASSHPRGRRTDTQYF.

This clone was picked up one time. The V gene is TRBV5-8, the J gene TRBJ2-5, with D tentatively TRBD2 (5 bases). Trimming stripped 0 bases from V and 2 bases from J, with 8 bases between. This CDR3 has 14 residues. Germline V lookup: CDR1 SGHTS, CDR2 YDEGEE. CDR3 in amino acids: CASSLGLTQETQYF. CDR3 DNA: TGTGCCAGCAGCTTGGGACTAACACAAGAGACCCAGTACTTC.

V usage is TRBV25-1 and J usage is TRBJ1-3; the D is unclear. V lost 5 bases, J lost 7 bases, and 9 bases lay in between. In germline, CDR1 is MGHDK, CDR2 SYGVNS. The CDR3 runs 12 residues. The CDR3 sequence: CASSSQWNTIYF. DNA of the CDR3: TGTGCCAGCAGTTCTCAGTGGAACACCATATATTTT.

The genes are TRBV2 and TRBJ2-6; D possibly matches TRBD1 or TRBD2 (5 bases each). This CDR3 region has 15 residues. Trimming removed 4 bases from V and 2 bases from J, with 9 bases in between. Germline lookup yields CDR1 SNHLY and CDR2 FYNNEI. This CDR3 is CASSARGAGANVLTF. CDR3 bases: TGTGCCAGCAGTGCCCGGGGCGCTGGGGCCAACGTCCTGACTTTC.

This clone was detected once. The CDR3 sequence is CASSQRVGSNQPQHF. CDR3 sequence (DNA): TGCGCCAGCAGCCAAAGGGTGGGTAGCAATCAGCCCCAGCATTTT. This chain uses TRBV4-3 with TRBJ1-5; D gene uncertain. The CDR3 is 15 residues long. The germline V gene encodes CDR1 LGHNA and CDR2 YSLEER. V lost 2 bases to trimming and J lost 0 bases, with 8 bases between them.

This chain connects TRBV4-1 to TRBJ2-1; D uncertain. The V end lost 5 bases, the J end lost 5 bases, and 19 bases lay between the germline ends. Germline assignment: CDR1 MGHRA and CDR2 YSYEKL. The CDR3 is 16 amino acids. The CDR3 sequence: CASSRVWVVANNEQFF. The CDR3 DNA reads as TGCGCCAGCAGCAGAGTTTGGGTGGTTGCGAACAATGAGCAGTTCTTC.

The chain has TRBV10-2 and TRBJ1-3, with D maybe TRBD1 (5 bases). Germline lookup yields CDR1 WSHSY and CDR2 SAAADI. The CDR3 covers 13 residues. Trimming left V 6 bases short and J 0 bases short, with 6 bases between. The CDR3 region is CASRQGSGNTIYF. The DNA for the CDR3 is TGCGCCAGCAGGCAGGGCTCTGGAAACACCATATATTTT.

This chain links TRBV6-5 with TRBJ2-1, with 8 nucleotides matching TRBD1. There are 16 residues in the CDR3. From germline, CDR1 is MNHEY and CDR2 SVGAGI. The junction had 6 bases not matched to a gene; V was cut back by 2 bases and J by 3 bases. The CDR3 is CASSYVGTGLYNEQFF. The CDR3, as DNA: TGTGCCAGCAGTTACGTCGGGACAGGTCTCTACAATGAGCAGTTCTTC.